This TCR beta chain was found in a study of T cells in Graves' hyperthyroidism and ophthalmopathy (dated by TCRdb to the late 2010s). Regarding the research as a whole: Peripheral blood samples were taken at initial diagnosis, before any treatment was given. To identify distinguishing TCR V-J signatures, a discovery cohort of some 99 patients was used, comprising under 45 with Graves' ophthalmopathy and some 60 with stable Graves' hyperthyroidism. Prospective prediction of ophthalmopathy was tested in an independent validation cohort consisting of fewer than 20 hyperthyroidism patients and over 15 patients who later progressed to ophthalmopathy. The roughly 91 discovery patients were randomly split 7:3 into training and test sets. The study also compared thyroid tissue and blood T-cell repertoires from over 5 Graves' hyperthyroidism patients. Once sampling was done, hyperthyroidism patients were given methimazole at a starting dose of 30 mg daily, whereas ophthalmopathy patients were given high-dose intravenous methylprednisolone. The paper reports TCR Vbeta CDR3 sequencing of some 140 peripheral blood samples: 43 ophthalmopathy, under 85 hyperthyroidism and roughly 17 progressor patients. What the work shows at the level of the full study, not this receptor alone: Sample size was not statistically predetermined, and blinding of investigators to group allocation was not performed. In validation, the model predicted progression to ophthalmopathy a median of approximately 6.3 months before onset, with 65% to 71% sensitivity and almost 75% specificity. Most expanded thyroid clonotypes (frequency above 0.001) were also detected in blood, a finding suggesting that blood repertoires may reflect thyroid immune responses. A model built on a 13 V-J signature distinguished ophthalmopathy from stable hyperthyroidism, reaching about 88% sensitivity and around 81% specificity in cross-validation and 80%/75% in testing.

The CDR3 goes from the cysteine to the phenylalanine over 14 residues. The only DNA kept is the CDR3, 42 bases in frame from the first base. From the germline V gene, CDR1 is SGHTA and CDR2 is FQGNSA. The germline V end is reduced by 6 bases and the J end by 4 bases; junction bases left unmatched: 1. On this clonotype itself: The target of this receptor is not known. Base qualities are not provided; no much larger clone lies one nucleotide away.

Graves' hyperthyroidism was defined as stable when no progression to ophthalmopathy occurred over 18 months of follow-up. Hyperthyroidism patients were newly diagnosed, had a disease duration of under 2 months, and were aged 18 to 65 years. Patients with uncontrolled infections, other autoimmune diseases, pregnancy or lactation were excluded. Diagnoses relied on clinical symptoms, serum thyroxine and TRAb, thyroid ultrasound and orbital computed tomography. PBMCs were isolated from about 9 ml of fresh peripheral blood by Ficoll-Paque density gradient centrifugation. Trizol reagent was used to extract total RNA, and RNA quality was then checked on an Agilent 2100 Bioanalyzer. TCR beta CDR3 regions were amplified from RNA transcripts. The first round of RT-PCR for the TCR CDR3 was performed with the HTBI primer set and the Qiagen OneStep RT-PCR kit. Libraries were constructed in a second round of multiplex PCR, after which size selection and purification were carried out. The libraries were sequenced on an Illumina HiSeq2000 using paired-end 100 bp reads. Regarding the original processing steps: SOAPnuke was used to process the raw data, with reads discarded if the reads contained adapters or uncalled bases, had a mean Phred below 15, or lacked an exact constant-primer or identifier match. COPE v1.2.5 was used to merge high-quality paired reads, and clonotypes were defined as unique nucleotide sequences. MiTCR v1.1 was used to align clonotypes to the IMGT TRBV, TRBD and TRBJ reference segments. The analysis included only V-J combinations with a frequency above 0.0001, which together covered over 98% of the repertoires. The TCS score was defined as the ratio of F50 (clonal expansion) to E x V (chaos), calculated using BLOSUM62-based TCRdist between CDR3 peptides within each V-J. Welch's t-statistics and random forest reduced some 510 V-J features to 13, which were used in a naive Bayes classifier (R e1071). TCRdb trimmed the raw reads at Q25, called clones with MiXCR and kept productive beta chains. Each entry merges the rows of one CDR3 protein and shows their most common DNA and genes. None of the V and J calls come from the authors' own analysis; TCRdb made them. Recorded for this sample are 250,000 to 350,000 distinct CDR3 sequences; approximately 15% of them occurred a single time. The ten top clones hold roughly 33% of the sample.

This TCR was sampled from a man aged 30-40 years with Graves' hyperthyroidism. The chain is made from TRBV7-2 and TRBJ2-2; 11 central nucleotides agree with TRBD2. The sequenced sample consisted of blood. This receptor carries the CDR3 CASRTSGSTGELFF. The sequence in DNA is TGTGCCAGCAGAACTAGCGGGAGCACCGGGGAGCTGTTTTTT.